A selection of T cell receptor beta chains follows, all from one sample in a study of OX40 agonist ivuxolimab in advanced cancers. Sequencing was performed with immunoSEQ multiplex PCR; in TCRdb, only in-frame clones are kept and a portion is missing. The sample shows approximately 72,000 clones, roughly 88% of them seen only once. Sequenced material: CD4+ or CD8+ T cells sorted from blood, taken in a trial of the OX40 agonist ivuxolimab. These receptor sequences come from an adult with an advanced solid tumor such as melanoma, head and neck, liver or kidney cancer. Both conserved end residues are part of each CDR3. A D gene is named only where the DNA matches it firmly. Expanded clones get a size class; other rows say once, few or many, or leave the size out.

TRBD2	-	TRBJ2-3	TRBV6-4	TGTGCCAGCAGTGATTTAGCGGGAGGGGACGCAGATACGCAGTATTTT	CASSDLAGGDADTQYF
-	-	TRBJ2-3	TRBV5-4	TGTGCCAGCAGCGGGGGGGGCCCAGATACGCAGTATTTT	CASSGGGPDTQYF
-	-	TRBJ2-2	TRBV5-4	TGTGCCAGCAGTAAAGCCGGAGGGCCGAACACCGGGGAGCTGTTTTTT	CASSKAGGPNTGELFF
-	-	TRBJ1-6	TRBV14	TGTGCCAGCAGCCTCGTTAGTTCACCCCTCCACTTT	CASSLVSSPLHF
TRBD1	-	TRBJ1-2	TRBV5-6	TGTGCCAGCAGCTACCGGGACAGGGCCTATGGCTACACCTTC	CASSYRDRAYGYTF
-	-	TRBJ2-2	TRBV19	TGTGCCAGTGGGAGGACGGTAAACACCGGGGAGCTGTTTTTT	CASGRTVNTGELFF
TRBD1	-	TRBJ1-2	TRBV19	TGTGCCAGTGGGGGACAGGCCAACTATGGCTACACCTTC	CASGGQANYGYTF
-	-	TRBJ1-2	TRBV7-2	TGTGCCAGCAGCTTGTCGGGGTTTGGCTACACCTTC	CASSLSGFGYTF
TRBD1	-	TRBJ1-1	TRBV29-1	TGCAGCGCCGGGACAGGGAACACTGAAGCTTTCTTT	CSAGTGNTEAFF
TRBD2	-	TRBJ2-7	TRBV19	TGTGCCAGTAGTTCGAGACTAGCGGGAGGCTACGAGCAGTACTTC	CASSSRLAGGYEQYF
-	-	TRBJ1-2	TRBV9	TGTGCCAGCAGCGTAGACAGGGTGAACTATGGCTACACCTTC	CASSVDRVNYGYTF
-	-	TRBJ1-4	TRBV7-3	TGTGCCAGCAGCTTAGACTCCAATGAAAAACTGTTTTTT	CASSLDSNEKLFF
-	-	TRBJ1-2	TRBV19	TGTGCCAGTAGCCGACCGTCGGGGGGCGGTATCTATGGCTACACCTTC	CASSRPSGGGIYGYTF
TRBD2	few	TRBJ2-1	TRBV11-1	TGTGCCAGCAGCCCCATCCCGGGAGGTAGTAATGAGCAGTTCTTC	CASSPIPGGSNEQFF
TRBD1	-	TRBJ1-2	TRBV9	TGTGCCAGCAGCGCCGGGACAGGGCATTTTGGCTATGGCTACACCTTC	CASSAGTGHFGYGYTF
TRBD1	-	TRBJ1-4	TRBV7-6	TGTGCCAGCAGCTTAAACGAGGGGGCAAGTGAAAAACTGTTTTTT	CASSLNEGASEKLFF
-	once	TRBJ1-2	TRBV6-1	TGTGCCAGCAGCGGACCCTGGGACCAGCACTATGGCTACACCTTC	CASSGPWDQHYGYTF
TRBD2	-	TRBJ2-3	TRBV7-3	TGTGCCAGCAGCCCCCTAGCGGGAGGAGGAGATACGCAGTATTTT	CASSPLAGGGDTQYF
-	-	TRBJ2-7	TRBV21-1	TGTGCCAGCCCTCCACCCGTTGGAGGCGTTCGGTCTTTGCCCTACGAGCAGTACTTC	CASPPPVGGVRSLPYEQYF
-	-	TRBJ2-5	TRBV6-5	TGTGCCAGCAGTTACCATCCGGGGGCGACGGAGACCCAGTACTTC	CASSYHPGATETQYF
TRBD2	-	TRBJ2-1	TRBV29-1	TGCAGCGGCGGGATAGCGGGCTTGGGTTGGGTGCAGTTCTTC	CSGGIAGLGWVQFF
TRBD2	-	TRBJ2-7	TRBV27	TGTGCCAGCAGAACTGGCGGGGGGCGCTACGAGCAGTACTTC	CASRTGGGRYEQYF
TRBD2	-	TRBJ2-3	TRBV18	TGTGCCAGCTCAGCCGACCTAGCGGGAGGCGAAGATACGCAGTATTTT	CASSADLAGGEDTQYF
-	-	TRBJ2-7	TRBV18	TGTGCCTCCTCCTCCGAGACCTACGAGCAGTACTTC	CASSSETYEQYF
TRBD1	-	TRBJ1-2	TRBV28	TGTGCCAGCAGACCTCAGGGGGGCAACTATGGCTACACCTTC	CASRPQGGNYGYTF
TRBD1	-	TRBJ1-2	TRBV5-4	TGTGCCAGCAGCAGGGGTACGGGACAGGGATATGGCTACACCTTC	CASSRGTGQGYGYTF
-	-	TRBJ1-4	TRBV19	TGTGCCAGTAGTACTCGGATTGAAAAACTGTTTTTT	CASSTRIEKLFF
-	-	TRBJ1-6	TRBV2	TGTGCCAGCCACCTTACAGGGCCTAACTATAATTCACCCCTCCACTTT	CASHLTGPNYNSPLHF
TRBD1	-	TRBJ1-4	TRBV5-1	TGCGCCAGCAGCCCTATTGGCGGGACAGGGGATGAAAAACTGTTTTTT	CASSPIGGTGDEKLFF
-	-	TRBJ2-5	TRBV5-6	TGTGCCAGCAGCTTCAGGGGTTCGCGAGAGTACCAAGAGACCCAGTACTTC	CASSFRGSREYQETQYF
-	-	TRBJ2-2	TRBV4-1	TGCGCCAGCAGCCACGGGAGAGGGTCGAACACCGGGGAGCTGTTTTTT	CASSHGRGSNTGELFF
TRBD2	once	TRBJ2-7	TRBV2	TGTGCCAGCAGTGAAGGCGGGACTAGCGGCCTCTACGAGCAGTACTTC	CASSEGGTSGLYEQYF
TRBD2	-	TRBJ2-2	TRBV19	TGTGCCAGTAGTACGGGACTAGCGGGGGGGCCGACCACCGGGGAGCTGTTTTTT	CASSTGLAGGPTTGELFF
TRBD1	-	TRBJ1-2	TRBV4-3	TGCGCCAGCAGCCGAGCACAGGGGGCGCATGGCTACACCTTC	CASSRAQGAHGYTF
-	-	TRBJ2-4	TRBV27	TGTGCCAGCAGTTTCGGATGGGCCCTAGCCAAAAACATTCAGTACTTC	CASSFGWALAKNIQYF
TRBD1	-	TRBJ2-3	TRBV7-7	TGTGCTAGCAGCCCCCCCGACAGGGGGAATAAAATAGGAGATACGCAGTATTTT	CASSPPDRGNKIGDTQYF
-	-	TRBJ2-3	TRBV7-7	TGTGCCAGCAGCTTAACTGGAGGAGGGAGCACAGATACGCAGTATTTT	CASSLTGGGSTDTQYF
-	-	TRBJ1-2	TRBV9	TGTGCCAGCAGCTATATGGCCGCCGGGAACTATGGCTACACCTTC	CASSYMAAGNYGYTF
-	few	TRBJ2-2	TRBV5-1	TGCGCCAGTACAAAACGGGACAACCCGGGTACCGGGGAGCTGTTTTTT	CASTKRDNPGTGELFF
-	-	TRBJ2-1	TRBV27	TGTGCCAGCAGCAACAACCTAGTCAGACCCAATGAGCAGTTCTTC	CASSNNLVRPNEQFF
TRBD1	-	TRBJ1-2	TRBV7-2	TGTGCCAGCAGCTCAGTTACAGGGGGCGGCGATGGCTACACCTTC	CASSSVTGGGDGYTF
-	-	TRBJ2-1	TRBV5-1	TGCGCCAGCAGCTTACCTAGCTTAGGGAGGGGGAATGAGCAGTTCTTC	CASSLPSLGRGNEQFF